Sequencing of this TCR beta chain was carried out in a study of Tregs in tolerant kidney transplant recipients. Concerning this clone itself: Its antigen is not known.

Assay: immunoSEQ multiplex PCR; the TCRdb copy retains only in-frame clones and omits some. The sample lists some 88,000 clones, around 94% occurring once. The V gene end was trimmed by 4 bases and the J gene end by 7 bases; junction bases not matched to a gene: 18. The CDR3 has 19 amino acids. Germline CDR1 reads SNHLY; CDR2 reads FYNNEI. Thawed PBMCs were FACS-sorted into unstimulated CD4+CD25+CD127- regulatory T cells, CD4+CD25- non-regulatory cells, CD4 and CD8 cells. The study, taken as a whole, reports: The most relevant donor-specific Treg TCRbeta repertoire apparently came from expansion with activated donor B cells. Biological reproducibility was not directly addressed in this study.

Sample: CD8+ T cells from blood. This receptor was obtained from a human donor in good health. The chain combines TRBV2 with TRBJ2-1, with 11 positions matching TRBD2. The CDR3 DNA sequence: TGTGCCAGCAGTGCTACTAGCGGGGGTTCGAGCCAGGAACAAAATGAGCAGTTCTTC. Translation: CASSATSGGSSQEQNEQFF. Full variable domain (rest looked up from reference TRBV2 and TRBJ2-1): EPEVTQTPSHQVTQMGQEVILRCVPISNHLYFYWYRQILGQKVEFLVSFYNNEISEKSEIFDDQFSVERPDGSNFTLKIRSTKLEDSAMYFCASSATSGGSSQEQNEQFFGPGTRLTVL.